The clone carrying this TCR beta chain was recorded only once. What it binds is not known. This sample is part of a study of blood T cells in healthy people across ages. Primed by a sample-barcoded 5' primer and a J-beta primer mix, a second PCR proceeded for about 6 to 12 cycles. Tagging of each cDNA molecule was performed by a template-switch adaptor with 12 random nucleotides. Each CDR3 protein gets one entry after TCRdb re-called the 5' RACE reads with MiXCR. Of more than 650,000 distinct CDR3 sequences in the sample, 20% to 30% are singletons; the top ten hold over 2.5%. No fewer than 6 million PBMCs went into each sample. Study conclusions and caveats: Observed TCR beta diversity per million T cells went down as age went up. This fall followed a roughly linear course with age.

V shed 6 bases, J shed 4 bases, and the junction held 13 bases outside the gene matches. This CDR3 comprises 16 residues. Germline-derived CDR1 and CDR2 are MNHNS and SASEGT. The same sample was also used in a study of T cells of mothers and their children. That paper notes: cDNA was made from all extracted RNA, around 1.5 ug per 15 ul.

The receptor was derived from a boy between 10 and 17 years old in good health. Material for sequencing was blood. The rearrangement links TRBV6-1 to TRBJ2-7; TRBD2 aligns across 9 bases. The CDR3 reads CASSLTFTSGGYEQYF. The CDR3, as DNA: TGTGCCAGCAGCCTAACCTTCACAAGCGGGGGGTACGAGCAGTACTTC.